Below, 2 T cell receptor beta chains from the same sample are listed, as sequenced in a study of PD-1 blockade in mismatch repair-deficient tumors. Generated by immunoSEQ multiplex PCR, the TCRdb table keeps only in-frame clones and is missing some. Here the sample spans 100,000 to 150,000 clones, around 86% being singletons. The sample consisted of peripheral blood, taken 44 weeks after starting pembrolizumab. The origin of the receptors is an adult with mismatch repair-deficient cancer.

The chain uses TRBV6-1 and TRBJ2-7; D gene uncertain. Trimming took 2 bases from V and 4 from J, leaving 15 bases between them. CDR1 is MNHNS and CDR2 is SASEGT in the germline V gene. This CDR3 comprises 15 residues. The CDR3, as DNA: TGTGCCAGCAGTGAATATGGGTACCCTCATTACGAGCAGTACTTC. This translates into CASSEYGYPHYEQYF.

The J gene is TRBJ1-2, the V gene TRBV30; D is unclear. Trimming pared 1 base from V and 2 bases from J, leaving 5 bases between. This CDR3 comprises 12 residues. Looked up from germline, CDR1 is GTSNPN and CDR2 is SVGIG (reference sequence). The CDR3: CAWSGLNYGYTF. The DNA of the CDR3 is TGTGCCTGGAGTGGTCTGAACTATGGCTACACCTTC.